This T cell receptor beta chain was identified during a study of monozygotic twins with inflammatory bowel disease. This CDR3 has 13 residues. Germline CDR1 is LGHDT and CDR2 is YNNKEL (reference sequence). UMIs bearing a 6-nucleotide sample barcode were added through template switching. No DNA is given; TCRdb re-called the 5' RACE reads and lists each CDR3 protein once. The sample is made up of around 380,000 distinct CDR3 sequences, and the top ten hold 2% to 2.5% of it. V is TRBV3-1 and J is TRBJ1-6. What was sequenced was blood. This TCR derives from a human donor with ulcerative colitis or Crohn's disease, or a healthy co-twin of an affected twin (not recorded which). CDR3 loop: CASSQVEGSPLHF.